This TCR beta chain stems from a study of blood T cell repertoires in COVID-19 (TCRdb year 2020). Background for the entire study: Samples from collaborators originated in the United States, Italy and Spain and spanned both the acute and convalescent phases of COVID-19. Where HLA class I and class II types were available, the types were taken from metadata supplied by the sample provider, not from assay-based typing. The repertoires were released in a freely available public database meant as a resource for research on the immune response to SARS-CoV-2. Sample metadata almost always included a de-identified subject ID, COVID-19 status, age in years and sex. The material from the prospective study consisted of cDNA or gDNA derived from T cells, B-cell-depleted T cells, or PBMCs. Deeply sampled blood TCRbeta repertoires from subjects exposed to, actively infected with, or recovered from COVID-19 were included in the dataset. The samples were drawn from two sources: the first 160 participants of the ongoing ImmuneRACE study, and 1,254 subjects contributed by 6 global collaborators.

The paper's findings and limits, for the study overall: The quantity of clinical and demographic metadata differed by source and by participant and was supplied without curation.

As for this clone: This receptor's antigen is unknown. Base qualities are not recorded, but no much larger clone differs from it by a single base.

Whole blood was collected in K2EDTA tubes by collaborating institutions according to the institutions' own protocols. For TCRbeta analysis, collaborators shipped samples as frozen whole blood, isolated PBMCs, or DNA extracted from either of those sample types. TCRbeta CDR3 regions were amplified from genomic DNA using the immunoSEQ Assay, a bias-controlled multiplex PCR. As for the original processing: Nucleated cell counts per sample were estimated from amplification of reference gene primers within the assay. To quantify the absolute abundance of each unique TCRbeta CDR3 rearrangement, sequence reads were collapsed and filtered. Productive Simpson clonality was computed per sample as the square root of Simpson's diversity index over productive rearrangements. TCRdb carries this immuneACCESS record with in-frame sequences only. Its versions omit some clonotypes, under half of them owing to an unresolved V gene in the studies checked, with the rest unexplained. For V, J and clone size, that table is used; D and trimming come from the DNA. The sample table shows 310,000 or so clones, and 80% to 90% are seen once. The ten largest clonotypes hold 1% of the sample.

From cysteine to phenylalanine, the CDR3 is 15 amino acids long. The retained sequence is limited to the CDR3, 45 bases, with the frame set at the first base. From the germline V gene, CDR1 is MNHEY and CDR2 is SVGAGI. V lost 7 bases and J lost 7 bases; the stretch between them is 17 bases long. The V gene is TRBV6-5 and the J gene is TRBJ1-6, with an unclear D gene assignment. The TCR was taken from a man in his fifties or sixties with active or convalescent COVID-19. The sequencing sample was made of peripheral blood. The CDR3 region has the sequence CASTSSAFLNSPLHF. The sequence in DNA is TGTGCCAGCACCTCCTCAGCGTTTCTAAATTCACCCCTCCACTTT.